Listed here are 17 T cell receptor beta chains from one sample, sequenced in a study of blood T cell repertoires in COVID-19. Sequencing used immunoSEQ multiplex PCR; TCRdb keeps in-frame clones, though not all of them. The data contain 100,000 to 150,000 clones, around 90% of them singletons. The sample taken for sequencing was peripheral blood. Receptor source: a man aged 45 to 65 with COVID-19, enrolled during active disease.

This clone has only one observation. The chain employs TRBV6-5 and TRBJ2-3; TRBD1 matches 8 bases. V lost 6 bases, J lost 7 bases, and 9 bases stayed unmatched. Germline V CDR1 and CDR2: MNHEY, SVGAGI. This CDR3 has 14 residues. CDR3 coding DNA: TGTGCCAGCAGCCGCACAGGGGGAAGGAATACGCAGTATTTT. It encodes CASSRTGGRNTQYF.

The gene calls are TRBV30 and TRBJ1-1; 8 bases map to TRBD1. Trimming cost V 3 bases and J 4 bases; bases outside gene matches: 4. There are 13 residues in the CDR3. Germline V gene lookup returns CDR1 GTSNPN and CDR2 SVGIG (reference sequence). DNA for the CDR3: TGTGCCTGGAGCCGGACAGGGTCCACTGAAGCTTTCTTT. It encodes CAWSRTGSTEAFF.

The V call is TRBV6-5, the J call TRBJ2-2; 10 bases fit TRBD2. Losses at the gene ends were 7 bases for V and 6 bases for J; bases not matched to a gene: 8. The germline V gene has CDR1 MNHEY and CDR2 SVGAGI. The CDR3 contains 15 residues. CDR3 loop: CASKSGLAAAGELFF. Written as DNA, the CDR3 is TGTGCCAGCAAGTCAGGACTAGCGGCCGCCGGGGAGCTGTTTTTT.

As DNA, the CDR3 is TGTGCCAGCAGCCGTACGGGACTAGCTGGTGATACGCAGTATTTT. Encoded protein: CASSRTGLAGDTQYF. J is TRBJ2-3 and V is TRBV6-5; TRBD2 aligns across 9 bases. Germline CDR1 is MNHEY and CDR2 is SVGAGI. The CDR3 is made up of 15 amino acids. Trimming cost V 6 bases and J 6 bases; bases outside gene matches: 10.

This chain uses TRBV2 with TRBJ2-5; 7 bases map to TRBD1. CDR1 is SNHLY and CDR2 is FYNNEI in the germline V gene. V lost 4 bases to trimming and J lost 4 bases; unmatched junction nucleotides: 3. CDR3 length: 13 amino acids. CDR3 sequence (DNA): TGTGCCAGCAGTGGACAGGGTAGAGAGACCCAGTACTTC. Amino acid sequence: CASSGQGRETQYF.

The table lists this clone with a count of one. V is TRBV9 and J is TRBJ2-7; D not certain. The CDR3 consists of 15 residues. The germline V gene encodes CDR1 SGDLS and CDR2 YYNGEE. Trimming pared 3 bases from V and 1 base from J, leaving 14 bases between. CDR3 in amino acids: CASSAGGGASYEQYF. CDR3 nucleotides: TGTGCCAGCAGCGCCGGCGGTGGAGCGTCCTACGAGCAGTACTTC.

The J gene is TRBJ2-5, the V gene TRBV24-1, with D possibly TRBD2 on 6 matching bases. Trimming pared 9 bases from V and 4 bases from J, leaving 14 bases between. The CDR3 length is 13 residues. Per the germline V gene, CDR1 is KGHDR and CDR2 is SFDVKD. DNA of the CDR3: TGTGCCACCTGCCCGGGAGTGGGAGAGACCCAGTACTTC. It translates to CATCPGVGETQYF.

The rearrangement joins TRBV4-3 to TRBJ2-7; 8 nucleotides match TRBD1. The CDR3 extends over 16 amino acids. Germline CDR1 reads LGHNA; CDR2 reads YSLEER. With V trimmed by 0 bases and J by 6 bases, 10 bases remained unmatched. As DNA, the CDR3 is TGCGCCAGCAGCCAAGATTGGCAGGGGGCCTTCCCCGAGCAGTACTTC. It translates to CASSQDWQGAFPEQYF.

The chain combines TRBV18 with TRBJ2-1, with 9 nucleotides matching TRBD2. Germline CDR1 is KGHSH and CDR2 is LQKENI. The J segment lost 2 bases and the V segment lost 4 bases, leaving 3 bases of the junction unmatched. The CDR3 is 15 residues long. CDR3 loop: CASSLAGVAYNEQFF. The CDR3 region has the DNA TGTGCCAGCTCACTAGCGGGAGTAGCCTACAATGAGCAGTTCTTC.

The CDR3 reads CSGTGQDTQYF. CDR3 nucleotide sequence: TGCAGCGGTACTGGACAGGATACGCAGTATTTT. The chain is built from TRBV29-1 and TRBJ2-3, with D maybe TRBD1 (6 bases). The CDR3 spans 11 residues. Germline lookup yields CDR1 SQVTM and CDR2 ANQGSEA. V dropped 7 bases and J dropped 6 bases, with 11 bases sitting between them.

The rearrangement uses TRBV7-2 and TRBJ2-3, with 8 bases identical to TRBD2. V was clipped by 6 bases and J by 7 bases; unmatched bases: 15. The CDR3 spans 16 residues. Germline loops: CDR1 SGHTA, CDR2 FQGNSA. The CDR3 loop is CASSRAGAGGGYTQYF. Written as DNA, the CDR3 is TGTGCCAGCAGTCGTGCGGGGGCGGGAGGAGGTTATACGCAGTATTTT.

As to this clone: The identical CDR3 is also encoded by other nucleotide sequences in the sample. The rearrangement joins TRBV19 to TRBJ2-2; 15 nucleotides align to TRBD2. The CDR3 totals 18 residues. After removal of 7 bases from V and 1 base from J, the junction contained 7 bases not matched to a gene. CDR1 and CDR2 from the germline V gene are LNHDA and SQIVND (reference sequence). This CDR3 is CASKPGLAGGRNTGELFF. In nucleotides, the CDR3 is TGTGCCAGTAAACCGGGACTAGCGGGAGGTAGGAACACCGGGGAGCTGTTTTTT.

The chain has TRBV3-1 (or the pseudogene TRBV3-2) and TRBJ2-3; 13 bases agree with TRBD2. Germline loops: CDR1 LGHDT, CDR2 YNNKEL (reference sequence). The length of the CDR3 is 16 residues. V trimming: 2 bases; J trimming: 3 bases; junction bases outside the gene matches: 2. As DNA, the CDR3 is TGTGCCAGCAGCCAAAGGACTAGCGGGAGTACAGATACGCAGTATTTT. This codes for CASSQRTSGSTDTQYF.

The chain links TRBV21-1 to TRBJ2-1; TRBD1 is taken as the D call from the table, unchecked against the DNA. TRBV21-1 is reported as a pseudogene. The CDR3 runs to 16 residues. Here the CDR3 DNA reads TGTGCCAGCAGCACTAGGTGTCAGGGGGCGGACAATGAGCAGTTCTTC. Translated, it gives CASSTRCQGADNEQFF.

V usage is TRBV19 and J usage is TRBJ2-1; tentatively, D is TRBD1 (6 bases). CDR3 size: 14 residues. Trimming cost V 10 bases and J 1 base, with 14 bases left between them. Germline-derived CDR1 and CDR2 are LNHDA and SQIVND (reference sequence). The CDR3 here is CATTPGQSYNEQFF. CDR3 in DNA: TGTGCCACCACGCCGGGACAATCCTACAATGAGCAGTTCTTC.

CDR3 DNA: TGTGCCAGTAGTCCATGGCGGACTAGCGGGAGGGCGCAGTATTTT. Amino acids: CASSPWRTSGRAQYF. This rearrangement joins TRBV19 to TRBJ2-3, with 15 bases identical to TRBD2. CDR3 size: 15 residues. V shed 5 bases, J shed 10 bases, and the junction held 7 bases outside the gene matches. CDR1 and CDR2 from the germline V gene are LNHDA and SQIVND (reference sequence).

In DNA, the CDR3 is TGTGCCAGCACCTCCGGGACAGGGGGATCACCCCTCCACTTT. Translated: CASTSGTGGSPLHF. V usage is TRBV9 and J usage is TRBJ1-6, with TRBD1 matching over 11 bases. CDR1 and CDR2 from the germline V gene are SGDLS and YYNGEE. V was clipped by 6 bases and J by 10 bases; unmatched bases: 6. The CDR3 totals 14 residues.